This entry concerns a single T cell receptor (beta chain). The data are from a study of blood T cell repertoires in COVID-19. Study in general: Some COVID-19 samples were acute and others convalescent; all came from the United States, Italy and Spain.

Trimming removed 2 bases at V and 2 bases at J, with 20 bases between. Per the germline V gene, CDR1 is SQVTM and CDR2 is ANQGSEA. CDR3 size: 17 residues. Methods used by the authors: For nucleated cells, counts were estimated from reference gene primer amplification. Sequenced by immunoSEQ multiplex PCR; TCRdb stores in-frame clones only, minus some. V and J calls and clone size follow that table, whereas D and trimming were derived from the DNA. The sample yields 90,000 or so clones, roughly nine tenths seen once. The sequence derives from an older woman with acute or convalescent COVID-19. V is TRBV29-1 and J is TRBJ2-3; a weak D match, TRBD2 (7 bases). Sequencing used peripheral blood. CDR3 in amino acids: CSVESRGGQKLTDTQYF. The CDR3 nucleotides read TGCAGCGTTGAAAGTAGGGGGGGACAAAAGCTCACAGATACGCAGTATTTT.